This TCR beta chain was observed in a study of tumor-infiltrating lymphocytes in primary liver carcinoma. For the study at large: Recorded tumor stage was T1-T3 N0M0, with diameters of roughly 4.2 to 11 cm.

The CDR3 is 14 residues long. CDR1 is LGHNA and CDR2 is YNFKEQ in the germline V gene. This clonotype was detected a few times. A junction end diverges from the germline sequence, so it may reflect a read error. Germline DNA was extracted too, while blood RNA derived from unsorted whole blood. Chronic HBV infection, which was untreated, was present in the patients. From around 0.5 ug total RNA, TCR beta cDNA was generated with a primer in the constant region. Slightly modified ARM-PCR with three nested multiplex PCR rounds yielded TCR beta libraries. Primers for the first two PCR rounds were TRBV1-TRBV30 forward primers and a C-beta reverse primer (roughly 10 cycles per round). MiXCR was run by TCRdb on the multiplex PCR reads, yielding one entry per CDR3 protein. The table shows fewer than 350,000 distinct CDR3 sequences, with roughly two thirds occurring only once.

The sample was peripheral blood. The sequence was collected from a man aged 40-55 years with primary liver carcinoma and hepatitis B virus infection. The V gene is TRBV4-2, the J gene TRBJ2-3, with a possible D match to TRBD2 (5 bases). CDR3 residues: CASNQGRAGLSQYF. The CDR3 DNA sequence: TGTGCCAGCAACCAAGGGAGAGCAGGACTGTCGCAGTATTTT.